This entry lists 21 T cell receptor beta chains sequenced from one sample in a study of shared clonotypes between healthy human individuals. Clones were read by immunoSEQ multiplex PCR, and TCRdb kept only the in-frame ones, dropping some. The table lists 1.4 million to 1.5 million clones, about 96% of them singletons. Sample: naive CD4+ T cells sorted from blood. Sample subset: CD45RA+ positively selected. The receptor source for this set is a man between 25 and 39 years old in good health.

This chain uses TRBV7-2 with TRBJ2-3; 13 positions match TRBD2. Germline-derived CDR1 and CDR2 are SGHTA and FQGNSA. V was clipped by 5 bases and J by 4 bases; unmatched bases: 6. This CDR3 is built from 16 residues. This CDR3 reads CASSPWTSGSADTQYF. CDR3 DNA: TGTGCCAGCAGCCCGTGGACTAGCGGGAGTGCAGATACGCAGTATTTT.

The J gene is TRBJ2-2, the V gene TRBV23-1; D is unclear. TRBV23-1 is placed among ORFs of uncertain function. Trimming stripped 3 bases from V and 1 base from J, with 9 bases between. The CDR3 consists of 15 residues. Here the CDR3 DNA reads TGCGCCAGCAGTCAGCCGGACCGGAACACCGGGGAGCTGTTTTTT. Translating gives CASSQPDRNTGELFF.

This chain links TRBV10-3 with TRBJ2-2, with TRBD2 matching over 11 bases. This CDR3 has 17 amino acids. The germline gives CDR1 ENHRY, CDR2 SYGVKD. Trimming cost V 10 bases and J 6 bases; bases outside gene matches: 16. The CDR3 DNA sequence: TGTGCCACACGAACGGGGACTAGCGGATTGTCACCCGGGGAGCTGTTTTTT. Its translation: CATRTGTSGLSPGELFF.

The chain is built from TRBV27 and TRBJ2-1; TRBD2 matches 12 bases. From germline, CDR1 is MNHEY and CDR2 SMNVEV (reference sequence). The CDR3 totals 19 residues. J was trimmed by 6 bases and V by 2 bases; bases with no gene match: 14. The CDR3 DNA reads TGTGCCAGCAGTTTAACCCCCCGGACTAGCGGGGTTCGTAGCAATGAGCAGTTCTTC. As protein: CASSLTPRTSGVRSNEQFF.

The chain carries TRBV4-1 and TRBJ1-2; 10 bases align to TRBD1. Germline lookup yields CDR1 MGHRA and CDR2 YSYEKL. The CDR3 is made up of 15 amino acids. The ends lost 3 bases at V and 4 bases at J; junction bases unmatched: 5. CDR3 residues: CASSHPGQGSYGYTF. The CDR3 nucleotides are TGCGCCAGCAGCCACCCGGGACAGGGGTCCTATGGCTACACCTTC.

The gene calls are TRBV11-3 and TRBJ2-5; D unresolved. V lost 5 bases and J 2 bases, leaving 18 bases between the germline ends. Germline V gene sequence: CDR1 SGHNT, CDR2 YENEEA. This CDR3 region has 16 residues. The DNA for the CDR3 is TGTGCCAGCAGCCCCGGTGGGCGCGGAGTACAAGAGACCCAGTACTTC. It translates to CASSPGGRGVQETQYF.

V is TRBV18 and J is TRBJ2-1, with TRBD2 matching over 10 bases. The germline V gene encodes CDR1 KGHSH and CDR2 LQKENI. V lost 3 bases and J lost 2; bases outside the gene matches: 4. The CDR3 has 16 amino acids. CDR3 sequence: CASSPLAGVAYNEQFF. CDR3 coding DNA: TGTGCCAGCTCACCTCTAGCGGGAGTCGCCTACAATGAGCAGTTCTTC.

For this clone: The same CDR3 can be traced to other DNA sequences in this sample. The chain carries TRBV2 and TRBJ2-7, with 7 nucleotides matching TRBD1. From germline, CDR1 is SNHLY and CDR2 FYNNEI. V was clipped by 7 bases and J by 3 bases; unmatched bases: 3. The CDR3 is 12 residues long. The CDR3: CASNRDSYEQYF. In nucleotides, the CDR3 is TGTGCCAGCAACAGGGACAGCTACGAGCAGTACTTC.

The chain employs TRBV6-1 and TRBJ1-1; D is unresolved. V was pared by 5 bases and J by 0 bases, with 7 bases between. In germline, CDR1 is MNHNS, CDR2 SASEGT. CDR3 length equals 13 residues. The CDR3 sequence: CASSSTMNTEAFF. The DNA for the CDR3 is TGTGCCAGCAGTTCAACAATGAACACTGAAGCTTTCTTT.

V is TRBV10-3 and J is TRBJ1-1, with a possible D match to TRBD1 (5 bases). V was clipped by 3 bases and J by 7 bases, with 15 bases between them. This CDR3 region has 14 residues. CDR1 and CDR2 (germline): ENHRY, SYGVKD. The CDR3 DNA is TGTGCCATCAGTGAAATAGCGGACACCTATGAAGCTTTCTTT. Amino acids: CAISEIADTYEAFF.

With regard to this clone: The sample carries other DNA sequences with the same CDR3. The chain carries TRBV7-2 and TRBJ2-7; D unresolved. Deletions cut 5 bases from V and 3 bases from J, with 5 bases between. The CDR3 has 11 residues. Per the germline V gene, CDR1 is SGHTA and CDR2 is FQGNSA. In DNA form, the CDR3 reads TGTGCCAGCAGCCTGATCTACGAGCAGTACTTC. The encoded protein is CASSLIYEQYF.

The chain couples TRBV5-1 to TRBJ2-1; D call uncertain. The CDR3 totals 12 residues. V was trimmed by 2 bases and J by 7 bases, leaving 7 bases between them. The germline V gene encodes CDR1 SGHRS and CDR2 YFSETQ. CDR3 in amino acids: CASSFTGNEQFF. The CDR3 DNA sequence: TGCGCCAGCAGCTTCACCGGGAATGAGCAGTTCTTC.

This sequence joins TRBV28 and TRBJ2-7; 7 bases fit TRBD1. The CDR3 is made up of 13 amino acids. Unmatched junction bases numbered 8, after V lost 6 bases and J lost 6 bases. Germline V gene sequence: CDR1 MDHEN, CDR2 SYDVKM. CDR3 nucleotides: TGTGCCAGCAGGCTACAGGGGACCGGCGAGCAGTACTTC. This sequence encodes CASRLQGTGEQYF.

CDR3 protein: CASSLLTSGWDNNEQFF. Here the CDR3 DNA reads TGTGCCAGCAGTTTATTGACTAGCGGGTGGGATAACAATGAGCAGTTCTTC. J is TRBJ2-1 and V is TRBV28, with 10 positions matching TRBD2. V shed 1 base and J 5 bases; nucleotides not matched to a gene: 8. Looked up from germline, CDR1 is MDHEN and CDR2 is SYDVKM. The CDR3 contains 17 residues.

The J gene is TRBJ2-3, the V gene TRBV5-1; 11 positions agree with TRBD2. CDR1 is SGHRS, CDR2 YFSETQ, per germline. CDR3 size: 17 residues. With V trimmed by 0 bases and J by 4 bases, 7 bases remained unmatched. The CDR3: CASSLELIAGGSDTQYF. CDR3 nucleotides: TGCGCCAGCAGCTTGGAGTTGATAGCGGGAGGGTCAGATACGCAGTATTTT.

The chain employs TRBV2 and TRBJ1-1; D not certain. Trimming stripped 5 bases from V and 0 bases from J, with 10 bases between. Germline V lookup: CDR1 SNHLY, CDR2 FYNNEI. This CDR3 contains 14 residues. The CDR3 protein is CASSTGVMNTEAFF. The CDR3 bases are TGTGCCAGCAGTACCGGGGTCATGAACACTGAAGCTTTCTTT.

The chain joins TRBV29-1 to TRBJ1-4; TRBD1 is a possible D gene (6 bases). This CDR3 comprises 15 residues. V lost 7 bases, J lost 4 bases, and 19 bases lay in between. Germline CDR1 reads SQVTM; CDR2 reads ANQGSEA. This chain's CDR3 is CSARAYGQLNEKLFF. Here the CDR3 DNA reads TGCAGCGCCAGAGCCTACGGACAGCTTAATGAAAAACTGTTTTTT.

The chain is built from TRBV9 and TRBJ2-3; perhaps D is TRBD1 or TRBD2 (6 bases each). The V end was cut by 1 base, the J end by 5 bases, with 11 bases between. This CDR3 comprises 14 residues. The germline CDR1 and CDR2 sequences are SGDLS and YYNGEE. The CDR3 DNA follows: TGTGCCAGCAGCGTATTAGGGGGGCGAGATACGCAGTATTTT. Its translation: CASSVLGGRDTQYF. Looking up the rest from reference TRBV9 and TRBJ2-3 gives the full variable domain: DSGVTQTPKHLITATGQRVTLRCSPRSGDLSVYWYQQSLDQGLQFLIQYYNGEERAKGNILERFSAQQFPDLHSELNLSSLELGDSALYFCASSVLGGRDTQYFGPGTRLTVL.

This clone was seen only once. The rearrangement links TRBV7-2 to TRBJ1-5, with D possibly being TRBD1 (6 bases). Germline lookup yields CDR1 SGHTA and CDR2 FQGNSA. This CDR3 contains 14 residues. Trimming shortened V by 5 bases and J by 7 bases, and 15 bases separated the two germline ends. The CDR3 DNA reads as TGTGCCAGCAGCACCAGGGGTACGGGGCAGCCCCAGCATTTT. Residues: CASSTRGTGQPQHF.

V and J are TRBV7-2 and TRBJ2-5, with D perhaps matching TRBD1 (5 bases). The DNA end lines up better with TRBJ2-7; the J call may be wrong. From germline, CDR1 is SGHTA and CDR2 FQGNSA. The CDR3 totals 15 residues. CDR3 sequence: CASSVVATGSYEQYF. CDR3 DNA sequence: TGTGCCAGCAGCGTGGTGGCCACAGGCTCCTACGAGCAGTACTTC.

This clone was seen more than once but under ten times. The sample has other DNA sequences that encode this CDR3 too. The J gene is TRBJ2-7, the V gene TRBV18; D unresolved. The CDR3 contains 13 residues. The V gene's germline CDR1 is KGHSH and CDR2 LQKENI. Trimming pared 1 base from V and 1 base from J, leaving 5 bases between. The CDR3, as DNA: TGTGCCAGCTCACCACAGGGTTCCTACGAGCAGTACTTC. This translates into CASSPQGSYEQYF.